This TCR beta chain was retrieved from a study of T cell responses to AZD1222 COVID-19 vaccine. Only in-frame clones appear in the TCRdb table, and some are missing; sequencing was by immunoSEQ multiplex PCR. The sample includes more than 95,000 clones, 80% to 90% of them seen just once. As for this clone: The target antigen is unknown.

General observations from the study: The study sampled repertoires only after the peak T cell response.

Germline CDR1 and CDR2: MNHEY and SMNVEV (reference sequence). The CDR3 runs 14 residues. V shed 6 bases and J shed 0 bases, with 6 bases lying between them. The material was peripheral blood, obtained on day 0 of MenACWY control vaccination. The chain links TRBV27 to TRBJ1-6; D gene unclear. The TCR sequence derives from an adult in good health. CDR3 bases: TGTGCCAGCAGGCCGAGCTCCTATAATTCACCCCTCCACTTT. It yields the protein CASRPSSYNSPLHF.